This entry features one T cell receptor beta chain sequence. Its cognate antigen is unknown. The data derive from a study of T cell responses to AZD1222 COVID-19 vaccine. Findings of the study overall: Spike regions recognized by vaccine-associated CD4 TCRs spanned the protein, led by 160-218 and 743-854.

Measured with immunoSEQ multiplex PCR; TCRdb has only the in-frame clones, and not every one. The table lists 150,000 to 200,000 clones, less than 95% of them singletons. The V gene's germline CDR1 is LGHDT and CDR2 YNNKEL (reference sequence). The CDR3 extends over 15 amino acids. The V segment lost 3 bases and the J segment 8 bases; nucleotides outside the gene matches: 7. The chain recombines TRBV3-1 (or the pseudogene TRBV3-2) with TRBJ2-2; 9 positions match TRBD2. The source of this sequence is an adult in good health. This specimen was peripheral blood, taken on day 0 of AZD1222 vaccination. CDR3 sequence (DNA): TGTGCCAGCAGCCAGAGGGGACTAGCAGGTGGGGAGCTGTTTTTT. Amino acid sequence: CASSQRGLAGGELFF.